This T cell receptor (beta chain) was sequenced in a study of T-cell reconstitution after alpha-beta-depleted transplantation in children. Regarding the study as a whole: Reportedly, alpha-beta T cells present about two months post-transplant originated from several hundred expanded clones of graft origin. Day-60 TCRbeta diversity that was high in some patients was derived from surviving recipient T cells and thymic progenitors.

A word on this clonotype: No antigen is known for it.

Library preparation (for TCRbeta) was performed with unique molecular identifiers. TCRdb reanalysed the PCR reads using MiXCR and keeps one entry per CDR3 protein. The sample contains hundreds of thousands of distinct CDR3 sequences, 15% to 20% of which appear only once. V lost 2 bases and J 3 bases, leaving 2 bases between the germline ends. CDR3 size: 11 residues. Germline CDR1 and CDR2: MNHEY and SVGEGT. The sequences come from PBMCs, mostly from graft donor cells, collected 360 days after TCRalphabeta/CD19-depleted stem cell transplant. The TCR originated in a male patient aged 2 to 10 who had a stem cell transplant for acute lymphoblastic leukemia, so the T cells may come from the graft donor. V and J are TRBV6-2 or TRBV6-3 and TRBJ2-7; D remains ambiguous. The CDR3 loop is CASSYVYEQYF. CDR3 in DNA: TGTGCCAGCAGTTACGTCTACGAGCAGTACTTC.